This TCR beta chain was found in a study of response to subunit inactivated influenza vaccine. Concerning this clonotype: The antigen remains unidentified.

General observations from the study: There was a suggestion from the authors that each seasonal influenza vaccination recruits few new T cells.

Each CDR3 protein gets one entry after TCRdb re-called the RT-PCR reads with MiXCR. Of about 700,000 distinct CDR3 sequences in the sample, less than 20% are singletons; the top ten hold 9.5% to 13%. Looked up from germline, CDR1 is SQVTM and CDR2 is ANQGSEA. Trimming removed 7 bases from V and 0 bases from J, with 10 bases in between. The CDR3 loop spans 12 amino acids. V is TRBV29-1 and J is TRBJ2-7, with D perhaps matching TRBD1 (6 bases). This TCR was sampled from a man in his fifties or sixties who received an inactivated influenza vaccine. Sample: PBMCs from blood, taken about 11 days after vaccination. The CDR3 is CSGRTDSYEQYF. Written as DNA, the CDR3 is TGCAGCGGGAGGACAGACTCCTACGAGCAGTACTTC.